These 32 T cell receptor beta chains came from one sample sequenced in a study of shared clonotypes between healthy human individuals. Some clones are missing from TCRdb's copy, which holds only in-frame ones; the method was immunoSEQ multiplex PCR. The sample has some 650,000 clones; 97% are singletons. The sequenced material came from naive CD4+ T cells sorted from blood. As to subset: CD45RA+ positively selected. These receptors all stem from a woman younger than 45 in good health.

The CDR3 nucleotides are TGTGCCAGCAGCGCCCGGCTAACCCCTGGAAACACCATATATTTT. Translation gives CASSARLTPGNTIYF. The V call is TRBV27, the J call TRBJ1-3, with no clear D. The CDR3 has 15 residues. V lost 6 bases, J lost 2 bases, and 14 bases lay in between. Germline CDR1 is MNHEY and CDR2 is SMNVEV (reference sequence).

This clone came up once. The CDR3 nucleotides are TGCGCCAGCAGTGAGTTGAGCGGGAGCTACGAGCAGTACTTC. Translated, it gives CASSELSGSYEQYF. This chain links TRBV10-2 with TRBJ2-7; 8 positions agree with TRBD2. V was clipped by 1 base and J by 3 bases; unmatched bases: 2. Per germline, CDR1 WSHSY and CDR2 SAAADI. This CDR3 contains 14 residues.

The chain uses TRBV18 and TRBJ1-2, with D possibly TRBD1 on 5 matching bases. Deletions cut 6 bases from V and 0 bases from J, with 14 bases between. Per the germline V gene, CDR1 is KGHSH and CDR2 is LQKENI. The CDR3 has 15 amino acids. The CDR3 loop reads CASSPGQAANYGYTF. The CDR3 coding sequence is TGTGCCAGCTCGCCCGGACAAGCAGCTAACTATGGCTACACCTTC.

Concerning this clone itself: Other DNA sequences in the sample encode the same CDR3. This rearrangement joins TRBV18 to TRBJ1-2; D unclear. The germline CDR1 and CDR2 sequences are KGHSH and LQKENI. The CDR3 is 14 amino acids. The V gene lost 3 bases and the J gene lost 0 bases, with 8 bases spanning the gap. The CDR3, as DNA: TGTGCCAGCTCACCTGGGCAAACTAACTATGGCTACACCTTC. This sequence encodes CASSPGQTNYGYTF.

V is TRBV5-1 and J is TRBJ2-7; 9 positions agree with TRBD1. Trimming took 7 bases from V and 2 from J; bases not matched to a gene: 7. Per germline, CDR1 SGHRS and CDR2 YFSETQ. CDR3 length equals 14 residues. This CDR3 is CASVSGTGPYEQYF. The CDR3 coding sequence is TGCGCCAGCGTTTCCGGGACAGGGCCCTACGAGCAGTACTTC.

The chain links TRBV19 to TRBJ1-1; D is ambiguous. Germline V CDR1 and CDR2: LNHDA, SQIVND (reference sequence). Trimming removed 5 bases at V and 3 bases at J, with 16 bases between. The CDR3 loop spans 15 amino acids. The CDR3 is CASSPNGVFDTEAFF. The CDR3 DNA sequence: TGTGCCAGTAGTCCCAACGGGGTCTTTGACACTGAAGCTTTCTTT.

The chain joins TRBV6-5 to TRBJ1-1; D is possibly TRBD1 (5 bases). The germline V gene has CDR1 MNHEY and CDR2 SVGAGI. CDR3 length equals 12 residues. V gave up 4 bases and J gave up 8 bases, with 11 bases separating them. CDR3 bases: TGTGCCAGCAGTTTCTCGTGGGGGGAAGCTTTCTTT. Its translation: CASSFSWGEAFF.

The V gene is TRBV18, the J gene TRBJ1-1; D unclear. The germline CDR1 and CDR2 sequences are KGHSH and LQKENI. The CDR3 length is 14 residues. Trimming removed 1 base from V and 1 base from J, with 7 bases in between. CDR3 in DNA: TGTGCCAGCTCACCACGGGGTGGGAACACTGAAGCTTTCTTT. The encoded protein is CASSPRGGNTEAFF.

The chain's CDR3 is CASSLNRDYNEQFF. DNA of the CDR3: TGTGCCAGCAGCTTGAACAGGGACTACAATGAGCAGTTCTTC. The V gene is TRBV11-2, the J gene TRBJ2-1; D is perhaps TRBD1 (6 bases). V lost 3 bases and J 3 bases, leaving 9 bases between the germline ends. The V gene's germline CDR1 is SGHAT and CDR2 FQNNGV. The CDR3 has 14 amino acids.

This CDR3 is CATSRAPNEQFF. CDR3 bases: TGTGCCACCAGCAGAGCTCCCAATGAGCAGTTCTTC. V and J are TRBV15 and TRBJ2-1, with no clear D. Trimming removed 1 base from V and 6 bases from J, with 4 bases in between. CDR1 is LNHNV and CDR2 is YYDKDF in the germline V gene (reference sequence). The CDR3 has 12 residues.

J is TRBJ2-1 and V is TRBV11-3; 7 nucleotides line up with TRBD1. V gave up 5 bases and J gave up 6 bases; unmatched junction bases: 4. CDR3 length equals 13 residues. Germline lookup yields CDR1 SGHNT and CDR2 YENEEA. The CDR3 region has the DNA TGTGCCAGCAGCCTCAGACAGGGCAATGAGCAGTTCTTC. As protein: CASSLRQGNEQFF.

The rearrangement uses TRBV20-1 and TRBJ2-1, with TRBD2 as a possible D gene (6 bases). The CDR3 is 11 amino acids. Trimming cost V 5 bases and J 6 bases, with 8 bases left between them. CDR1 DFQATT and CDR2 SNEGSKA come from the germline V gene (reference sequence). For the CDR3, the DNA is TGCAGTGCTCCCGGGAGCAATGAGCAGTTCTTC. It yields the protein CSAPGSNEQFF.

In nucleotides, the CDR3 is TGCGCCAGCAGCCACCTAGTCCCAACAGATACGCAGTATTTT. This translates into CASSHLVPTDTQYF. This chain links TRBV4-1 with TRBJ2-3; D gene uncertain. Trimming took 3 bases from V and 3 from J, leaving 10 bases between them. CDR3 length equals 14 residues. The germline gives CDR1 MGHRA, CDR2 YSYEKL.

The chain is built from TRBV10-1 and TRBJ1-6, with a possible D match to TRBD1 (5 bases). CDR1 is WNHNN and CDR2 is SYGVQD in the germline V gene (reference sequence). The CDR3 is made up of 15 amino acids. V shed 5 bases and J shed 4 bases, with 12 bases lying between them. The CDR3 DNA follows: TGCGCCAGCAGTCCGCCCAGACAGTATAATTCACCCCTCCACTTT. Protein sequence: CASSPPRQYNSPLHF.

This clone was found once. This sequence joins TRBV10-3 and TRBJ2-7, with TRBD2 identical over 11 bases. The germline gives CDR1 ENHRY, CDR2 SYGVKD. The CDR3 is 16 amino acids. The ends lost 4 bases at V and 3 bases at J; junction bases unmatched: 8. The CDR3 DNA reads TGTGCCATCAGTGGCGAGGGACTAGCGGAGAGCTACGAGCAGTACTTC. Protein product: CAISGEGLAESYEQYF.

The V call is TRBV28, the J call TRBJ1-1, with TRBD1 as a possible D gene (6 bases). Germline values: CDR1 MDHEN, CDR2 SYDVKM. The CDR3 totals 14 residues. V was clipped by 5 bases and J by 10 bases, with 20 bases between them. The CDR3 is CASSPGGQGPLAFF. The DNA of the CDR3 is TGTGCCAGCAGTCCCGGGGGGCAGGGGCCCTTAGCTTTCTTT.

This clone was detected once. This sequence joins TRBV19 and TRBJ2-1, with 11 bases lining up with TRBD2. Trimming cost V 6 bases and J 9 bases; bases outside gene matches: 4. CDR1 and CDR2 (germline): LNHDA, SQIVND (reference sequence). The CDR3 spans 13 residues. For the CDR3, the DNA is TGTGCCAGTAGAGGTAGCGGGAGGGGTGAGCAGTTCTTC. This sequence encodes CASRGSGRGEQFF.

This clone was detected only once. The V gene is TRBV29-1, the J gene TRBJ2-3, with 11 bases identical to TRBD2. Trimming cost V 2 bases and J 3 bases; bases outside gene matches: 10. The CDR3 has 17 amino acids. Germline V CDR1 and CDR2: SQVTM, ANQGSEA. The CDR3 sequence is CSVERLAGGLRTDTQYF. The CDR3 DNA sequence: TGCAGCGTTGAAAGGCTAGCGGGAGGTCTGAGGACAGATACGCAGTATTTT.

The chain recombines TRBV5-8 with TRBJ2-2; D uncertain. Looked up from germline, CDR1 is SGHTS and CDR2 is YDEGEE. V was shortened by 4 bases and J by 2 bases, with 6 bases between the two germline ends. This CDR3 comprises 13 residues. The CDR3 is CASSVHNTGELFF. The CDR3 DNA is TGTGCCAGCAGCGTTCACAACACCGGGGAGCTGTTTTTT.

V is TRBV27 and J is TRBJ2-3, with TRBD2 matching 10 bases. Germline lookup yields CDR1 MNHEY and CDR2 SMNVEV (reference sequence). V shed 4 bases, J shed 2 bases, and the junction held 6 bases outside the gene matches. The length of the CDR3 is 16 residues. The DNA for the CDR3 is TGTGCCAGCAGTTCCCTAGCGGGAGCCCTCACAGATACGCAGTATTTT. Its translation: CASSSLAGALTDTQYF.

The chain employs TRBV5-1 and TRBJ2-3; 7 bases agree with TRBD2. J was trimmed by 0 bases and V by 2 bases; bases with no gene match: 3. Germline V gene data show CDR1 as SGHRS and CDR2 as YFSETQ. This CDR3 has 15 amino acids. For the CDR3, the DNA is TGCGCCAGCAGCTTAAGCGGGGCTAGCACAGATACGCAGTATTTT. Translated, it gives CASSLSGASTDTQYF.

The chain employs TRBV6-5 and TRBJ2-5; D perhaps matches TRBD1 (6 bases). Judging by the DNA end, TRBJ2-7 fits better; the J call may be wrong. CDR1 MNHEY and CDR2 SVGAGI come from the germline V gene. This CDR3 has 15 residues. CDR3 DNA sequence: TGTGCCAGCAGTCAAATATCCAGGGGAGTTTACGAGCAGTACTTC. Its protein product is CASSQISRGVYEQYF.

The V gene is TRBV5-8, the J gene TRBJ2-6, with unresolved D. In germline, CDR1 is SGHTS, CDR2 YDEGEE. The CDR3 has 14 residues. The V end was cut by 4 bases, the J end by 11 bases, with 16 bases between. The CDR3 sequence is CASSLSRFRYVLTF. The CDR3 nucleotides read TGTGCCAGCAGCCTATCGAGGTTTCGGTACGTCCTGACTTTC.

The chain couples TRBV28 to TRBJ1-6, with 7 bases matching TRBD1. Germline trimming cut 6 bases from V and 11 bases from J; bases unmatched to any gene: 10. This CDR3 contains 14 residues. The germline V gene encodes CDR1 MDHEN and CDR2 SYDVKM. The CDR3 nucleotides read TGTGCCAGCAGGCCCGGGACAGCGCTGACACCCCTCCACTTT. Its translation: CASRPGTALTPLHF.

This rearrangement joins TRBV7-2 to TRBJ2-6; D ambiguous. Germline-derived CDR1 and CDR2 are SGHTA and FQGNSA. The V and J ends lost 5 bases and 2 bases respectively, with 7 bases between them. The CDR3 extends over 14 amino acids. The CDR3 DNA is TGTGCCAGCAGCCCGACAACTGGGGCCAACGTCCTGACTTTC. It is translated as CASSPTTGANVLTF.

The sample holds one count of this clone. The CDR3 here is CASSWKVPYEQYF. DNA for the CDR3: TGTGCCAGCAGCTGGAAGGTGCCCTACGAGCAGTACTTC. The genes are TRBV27 and TRBJ2-7, with D unclear. The V gene lost 6 bases and the J gene lost 2 bases, with 11 bases spanning the gap. Germline V gene sequence: CDR1 MNHEY, CDR2 SMNVEV (reference sequence). CDR3 length equals 13 residues.

CDR3 DNA sequence: TGTGCCAGCAGTAGGGGGTACGAGCAGTACTTC. Encoded protein: CASSRGYEQYF. The rearrangement joins TRBV6-6 to TRBJ2-7; D is perhaps TRBD1 (6 bases). In germline, CDR1 is MNHNY, CDR2 SVGAGI (reference sequence). The CDR3 sequence is 11 residues long. V lost 5 bases and J 4 bases, leaving 6 bases between the germline ends.

The DNA for the CDR3 is TGTGCCAGCAGCCTAGGGTTCGGACTAGCCTACGAGCAGTACTTC. It translates to CASSLGFGLAYEQYF. The V and J genes are TRBV28 and TRBJ2-7; 7 nucleotides match TRBD2. Trimming removed 6 bases from V and 2 bases from J; junction bases left unmatched: 10. The CDR3 runs 15 residues. From germline, CDR1 is MDHEN and CDR2 SYDVKM. Supplemented by reference TRBV28 and TRBJ2-7, the full variable domain reads DVKVTQSSRYLVKRTGEKVFLECVQDMDHENMFWYRQDPGLGLRLIYFSYDVKMKEKGDIPEGYSVSREKKERFSLILESASTNQTSMYLCASSLGFGLAYEQYFGPGTRLTVT.

This clone has only one observation. The V gene is TRBV19, the J gene TRBJ1-2; D remains unclear. V lost 3 bases to trimming and J lost 2 bases, with 7 bases between them. The length of the CDR3 is 13 residues. Germline-derived CDR1 and CDR2 are LNHDA and SQIVND (reference sequence). This chain's CDR3 is CASSISANYGYTF. Here the CDR3 DNA reads TGTGCCAGTAGTATCTCGGCAAACTATGGCTACACCTTC.

This chain links TRBV19 with TRBJ2-3; D is possibly TRBD1 (5 bases). Between the trimmed V and J ends, which lost 1 base and 6 bases, there was a span of 23 bases. This CDR3 has 18 amino acids. CDR1 and CDR2 (germline): LNHDA, SQIVND (reference sequence). Written as DNA, the CDR3 is TGTGCCAGTAGTATAGTCTTCAATAAAGCAGGGTTGTTGGATACGCAGTATTTT. It yields the protein CASSIVFNKAGLLDTQYF.

The chain links TRBV14 to TRBJ2-2; D unclear. In germline, CDR1 is SGHDN, CDR2 FVKESK. The CDR3 totals 11 residues. V was pared by 2 bases and J by 7 bases, with 2 bases between. CDR3 coding DNA: TGTGCCAGCAGCCAATTCGGGGAGCTGTTTTTT. Translation gives CASSQFGELFF.

The chain recombines TRBV19 with TRBJ1-6; D may be TRBD1 (6 bases). The CDR3 is made up of 15 amino acids. Germline lookup yields CDR1 LNHDA and CDR2 SQIVND (reference sequence). V shed 5 bases and J shed 8 bases, with 16 bases lying between them. CDR3 DNA: TGTGCCAGTAGTGCGACCGGGACATGGGATTCACCCCTCCACTTT. Translation gives CASSATGTWDSPLHF. Complete variable domain (other parts from reference TRBV19 and TRBJ1-6): DGGITQSPKYLFRKEGQNVTLSCEQNLNHDAMYWYRQDPGQGLRLIYYSQIVNDFQKGDIAEGYSVSREKKESFPLTVTSAQKNPTAFYLCASSATGTWDSPLHFGNGTRLTVT.